This TCR beta chain comes out of a study of blood T cell repertoires in COVID-19. Study background: Sites in the United States, Italy and Spain provided acute and convalescent COVID-19 samples.

The data were produced by immunoSEQ multiplex PCR, yet TCRdb's version contains in-frame clones alone and is incomplete. The repertoire consists of around 100,000 clones, with approximately 90% occurring once and the leading ten covering about 2.2%. This CDR3 is built from 15 residues. Per the germline V gene, CDR1 is LGHDT and CDR2 is YNNKEL (reference sequence). The V gene lost 4 bases and the J gene lost 5 bases, with 15 bases spanning the gap. V is TRBV3-1 (or the pseudogene TRBV3-2) and J is TRBJ2-4; D may be TRBD1 (5 bases). The receptor comes from a middle-aged man with active COVID-19. The source material was peripheral blood. The CDR3, as DNA: TGTGCCAGCAGCCGGAGTACAGGAACTCAAAACATTCAGTACTTC. Its protein product is CASSRSTGTQNIQYF.